Below, 18 T cell receptor beta chains from the same sample are listed, as sequenced in a study of blood T cell repertoires in COVID-19. Clones were sequenced by immunoSEQ multiplex PCR, and TCRdb holds only the in-frame ones, with some missing. This table holds approximately 400,000 clones, under 85% found once. The sequencing input was PBMCs or T cells enriched from blood (not recorded which). The receptor set was obtained from a woman in her forties or fifties who had recovered from COVID-19.

This clone was counted between two and nine times. The chain employs TRBV2 and TRBJ2-3; 8 bases fit TRBD1. Germline assignment: CDR1 SNHLY and CDR2 FYNNEI. The junction had 7 bases not matched to a gene; V was cut back by 4 bases and J by 4 bases. This CDR3 contains 15 residues. CDR3 sequence (DNA): TGTGCCAGCAGTGGACGGACAGGGCGCCCAGATACGCAGTATTTT. Its translation is CASSGRTGRPDTQYF.

The chain links TRBV24-1 to TRBJ2-4; the D gene is possibly TRBD1 (5 bases). CDR1 and CDR2 (germline): KGHDR, SFDVKD. The V end lost 8 bases, the J end lost 1 base, and 11 bases lay between the germline ends. There are 14 residues in the CDR3. CDR3 residues: CATILQAAKNIQYF. In DNA form, the CDR3 reads TGTGCCACCATTCTACAGGCTGCCAAAAACATTCAGTACTTC.

The V gene is TRBV27, the J gene TRBJ1-1; tentatively, D is TRBD1 (5 bases). Germline CDR1 MNHEY, CDR2 SMNVEV (reference sequence). V lost 8 bases, J lost 5 bases, and 15 bases lay in between. This CDR3 spans 13 amino acids. The CDR3 is CASQRGGRTEAFF. As DNA, the CDR3 is TGTGCCAGCCAACGTGGGGGGAGGACTGAAGCTTTCTTT.

The chain carries TRBV7-2 and TRBJ1-1, with D unresolved. Between the trimmed V and J ends, which lost 6 bases and 6 bases, there was a span of 11 bases. The germline gives CDR1 SGHTA, CDR2 FQGNSA. This CDR3 has 12 amino acids. DNA of the CDR3: TGTGCCAGCAGGCCTCTGGGCTCTGAAGCTTTCTTT. Translating it yields CASRPLGSEAFF.

V is TRBV29-1 and J is TRBJ1-1, with D possibly TRBD1 on 5 matching bases. Germline CDR1 is SQVTM and CDR2 is ANQGSEA. This CDR3 spans 15 amino acids. V lost 2 bases and J 4 bases, leaving 17 bases between the germline ends. The CDR3 DNA is TGCAGCGTTGAACCCTCCGGACAAATGAGCACTGAAGCTTTCTTT. Its protein product is CSVEPSGQMSTEAFF.

The chain links TRBV9 to TRBJ2-1; 10 positions match TRBD2. The CDR3 sequence is 16 residues long. V lost 1 base, J lost 5 bases, and 6 bases stayed unmatched. Germline assignment: CDR1 SGDLS and CDR2 YYNGEE. As DNA, the CDR3 is TGTGCCAGCAGCGTAAATAGCGGGAGGATAAACAATGAGCAGTTCTTC. It yields the protein CASSVNSGRINNEQFF. The full variable domain, with the rest looked up from reference TRBV9 and TRBJ2-1, is DSGVTQTPKHLITATGQRVTLRCSPRSGDLSVYWYQQSLDQGLQFLIQYYNGEERAKGNILERFSAQQFPDLHSELNLSSLELGDSALYFCASSVNSGRINNEQFFGPGTRLTVL.

The J gene is TRBJ1-2, the V gene TRBV6-2 or TRBV6-3, with TRBD1 identical over 8 bases. Germline-derived CDR1 and CDR2 are MNHEY and SVGEGT. CDR3 length: 15 residues. Losses at the gene ends were 6 bases for V and 4 bases for J; bases not matched to a gene: 10. The DNA for the CDR3 is TGTGCCAGCAGCACCGGGACAGGATATCCCTATGGCTACACCTTC. Protein sequence: CASSTGTGYPYGYTF.

The chain links TRBV12-5 to TRBJ2-7, with D perhaps matching TRBD2 (6 bases). The V and J ends lost 6 bases and 3 bases respectively, with 12 bases between them. This CDR3 spans 13 amino acids. Germline values: CDR1 LGHNT, CDR2 FRNRAP. CDR3 loop: CASGLGGHYEQYF. The CDR3 DNA reads as TGTGCTAGTGGCCTGGGAGGACACTACGAGCAGTACTTC. Drawing the rest from reference TRBV12-5 and TRBJ2-7, the complete variable domain is DARVTQTPRHKVTEMGQEVTMRCQPILGHNTVFWYRQTMMQGLELLAYFRNRAPLDDSGMPKDRFSAEMPDATLATLKIQPSEPRDSAVYFCASGLGGHYEQYFGPGTRLTVT.

The J gene is TRBJ1-1, the V gene TRBV5-8, with D maybe TRBD1 (6 bases). CDR1 is SGHTS, CDR2 YDEGEE, per germline. V dropped 5 bases and J dropped 1 base, with 9 bases sitting between them. The CDR3 loop spans 13 amino acids. The CDR3 spells CASRQGWNTEAFF. For the CDR3, the DNA is TGTGCCAGCAGACAGGGATGGAACACTGAAGCTTTCTTT.

This clone was seen once. The chain combines TRBV5-6 with TRBJ2-1, with 11 nucleotides matching TRBD2. The CDR3 is 16 amino acids. CDR1 and CDR2 (germline): SGHDT, YYEEEE. V gave up 4 bases and J gave up 4 bases; unmatched junction bases: 7. The CDR3 nucleotides are TGTGCCAGCAGCCCTAACCTAGCGGGAGGATACAATGAGCAGTTCTTC. Amino acid sequence: CASSPNLAGGYNEQFF.

The chain employs TRBV18 and TRBJ2-1, with TRBD2 matching 10 bases. CDR1 is KGHSH and CDR2 is LQKENI in the germline V gene. The J segment lost 7 bases and the V segment lost 6 bases, leaving 9 bases of the junction unmatched. The CDR3 contains 15 residues. The CDR3 DNA reads as TGTGCCAGCTCGTTACGAGGACTAGCGGAAAATGAGCAGTTCTTC. Its protein is CASSLRGLAENEQFF.

The chain has TRBV24-1 and TRBJ2-6, with 7 nucleotides matching TRBD1. J lost 1 base, V lost 2 bases, and 10 bases had no gene match. This CDR3 comprises 19 residues. Per the germline V gene, CDR1 is KGHDR and CDR2 is SFDVKD. The CDR3 sequence: CATSDSQPRGPSGANVLTF. The DNA for the CDR3 is TGTGCCACCAGTGATTCACAGCCTAGGGGGCCTTCTGGGGCCAACGTCCTGACTTTC.

This sequence joins TRBV5-8 and TRBJ1-1; D possibly corresponds to TRBD1 (5 bases). The CDR3 extends over 14 amino acids. CDR1 and CDR2 (germline): SGHTS, YDEGEE. The V end lost 4 bases, the J end lost 0 bases, and 10 bases lay between the germline ends. CDR3 loop: CASSQGPVNTEAFF. The CDR3 DNA reads TGTGCCAGCAGCCAGGGTCCGGTGAACACTGAAGCTTTCTTT.

CDR3 DNA sequence: TGTGCCAGCAGCGTCGGGGGGCCTGAAGCTTTCTTT. Translated: CASSVGGPEAFF. The genes are TRBV11-2 and TRBJ1-1; D possibly corresponds to TRBD1 (6 bases). CDR3 length: 12 residues. Trimming took 5 bases from V and 6 from J, leaving 10 bases between them. Germline V gene data show CDR1 as SGHAT and CDR2 as FQNNGV.

The chain links TRBV5-8 to TRBJ1-5, with D possibly TRBD1 on 5 matching bases. The CDR3 loop spans 16 amino acids. CDR1 SGHTS and CDR2 YDEGEE come from the germline V gene. The V gene lost 0 bases and the J gene lost 0 bases, with 10 bases spanning the gap. The CDR3 reads CASSLDRSYSNQPQHF. CDR3 nucleotides: TGTGCCAGCAGCTTGGACAGGAGCTATAGCAATCAGCCCCAGCATTTT.

The count of this clone is one. This chain uses TRBV19 with TRBJ1-2; 8 bases are a match to TRBD1. From germline, CDR1 is LNHDA and CDR2 SQIVND (reference sequence). The CDR3 spans 11 residues. V was clipped by 10 bases and J by 6 bases; unmatched bases: 4. CDR3 DNA sequence: TGTGCCACCGACAGGGGAGATGGCTACACCTTC. Its protein is CATDRGDGYTF.

V gene TRBV5-1 combines with J gene TRBJ1-4; 11 nucleotides align to TRBD1. The V and J ends lost 4 bases and 6 bases, in that order; junction bases with no gene match: 11. Germline V gene lookup returns CDR1 SGHRS and CDR2 YFSETQ. There are 17 residues in the CDR3. The CDR3 is CASSAVTGTGGDEKLFF. The CDR3, as DNA: TGCGCCAGCAGCGCTGTTACTGGGACAGGGGGGGATGAAAAACTGTTTTTT.

V usage is TRBV5-1 and J usage is TRBJ1-4; 8 nucleotides agree with TRBD1. V trimming: 0 bases; J trimming: 0 bases; junction bases outside the gene matches: 22. The CDR3 sequence is 23 residues long. Looked up from germline, CDR1 is SGHRS and CDR2 is YFSETQ. The CDR3: CASSLVRDRTFPRPFSTNEKLFF. In nucleotides, the CDR3 is TGCGCCAGCAGCTTGGTTCGGGACAGGACCTTCCCGCGGCCGTTCTCAACTAATGAAAAACTGTTTTTT.